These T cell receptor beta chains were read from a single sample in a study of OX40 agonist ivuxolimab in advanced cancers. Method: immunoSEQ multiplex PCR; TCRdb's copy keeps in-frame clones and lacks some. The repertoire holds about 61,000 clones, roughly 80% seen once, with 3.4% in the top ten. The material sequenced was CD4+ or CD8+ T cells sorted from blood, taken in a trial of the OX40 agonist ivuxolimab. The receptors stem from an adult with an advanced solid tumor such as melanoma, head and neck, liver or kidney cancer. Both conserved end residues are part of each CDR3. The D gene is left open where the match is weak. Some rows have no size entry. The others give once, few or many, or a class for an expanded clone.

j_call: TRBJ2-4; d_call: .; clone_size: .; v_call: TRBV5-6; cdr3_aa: CASSLGGQGRVAKNIQYF; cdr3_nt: TGTGCCAGCAGCTTGGGAGGGCAGGGGCGGGTAGCCAAAAACATTCAGTACTTC
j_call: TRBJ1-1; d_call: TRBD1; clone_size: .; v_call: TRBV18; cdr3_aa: CASSRHPQGTEAFF; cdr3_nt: TGTGCCAGCTCCCGCCACCCACAGGGGACTGAAGCTTTCTTT
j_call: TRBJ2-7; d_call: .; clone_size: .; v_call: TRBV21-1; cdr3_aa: CASSKNRITPYEQYF; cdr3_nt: TGTGCCAGCAGCAAAAACCGGATAACCCCCTACGAGCAGTACTTC
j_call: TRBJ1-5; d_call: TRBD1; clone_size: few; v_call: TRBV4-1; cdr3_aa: CASSQEDRAHQPQHF; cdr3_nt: TGCGCCAGCAGCCAAGAGGACAGGGCTCATCAGCCCCAGCATTTT
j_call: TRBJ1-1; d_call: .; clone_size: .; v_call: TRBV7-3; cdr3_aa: CASSLTPLTEAFF; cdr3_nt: TGTGCCAGCAGCTTAACCCCCCTCACTGAAGCTTTCTTT
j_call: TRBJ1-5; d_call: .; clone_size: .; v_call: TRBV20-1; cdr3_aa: CSAGEPQHF; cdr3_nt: TGCAGTGCTGGGGAACCCCAGCATTTT
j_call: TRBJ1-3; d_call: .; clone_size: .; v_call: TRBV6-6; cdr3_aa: CASSYEGNTIYF; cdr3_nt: TGTGCCAGCAGTTACGAGGGAAACACCATATATTTT
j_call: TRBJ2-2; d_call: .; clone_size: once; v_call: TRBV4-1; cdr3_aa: CASSQDSNQGWYTGELFF; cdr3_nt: TGCGCCAGCAGCCAAGACTCCAATCAGGGTTGGTACACCGGGGAGCTGTTTTTT
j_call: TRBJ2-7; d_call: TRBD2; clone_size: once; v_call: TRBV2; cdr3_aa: CATRAGEKSYEQYF; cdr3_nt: TGTGCCACCCGGGCGGGGGAGAAGTCCTACGAGCAGTACTTC
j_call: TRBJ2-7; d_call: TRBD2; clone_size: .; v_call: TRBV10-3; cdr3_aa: CAISEGWAGDEQYF; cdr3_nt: TGTGCCATCAGTGAAGGATGGGCGGGAGACGAGCAGTACTTC
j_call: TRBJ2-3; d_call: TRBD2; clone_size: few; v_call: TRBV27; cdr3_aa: CASSFLAGGRDTQYF; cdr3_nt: TGTGCCAGCAGTTTCCTGGCGGGGGGGCGGGATACGCAGTATTTT
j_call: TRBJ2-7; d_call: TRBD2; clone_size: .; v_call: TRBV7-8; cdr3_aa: CASSPGGEVSYEQYF; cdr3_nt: TGTGCCAGCAGCCCGGGGGGGGAAGTCTCCTACGAGCAGTACTTC
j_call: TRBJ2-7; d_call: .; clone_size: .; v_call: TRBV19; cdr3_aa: CASSIDRGEDEQYF; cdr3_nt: TGTGCCAGTAGTATAGACAGGGGAGAGGACGAGCAGTACTTC
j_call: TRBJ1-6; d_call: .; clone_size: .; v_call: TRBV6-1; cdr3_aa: CASKGDNSPLHF; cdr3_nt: TGTGCCAGTAAAGGGGATAATTCACCCCTCCACTTT
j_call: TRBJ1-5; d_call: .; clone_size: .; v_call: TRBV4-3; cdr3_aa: CASTHIISASHQPQHF; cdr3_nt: TGCGCCAGCACACACATCATTTCCGCTAGCCATCAGCCCCAGCATTTT
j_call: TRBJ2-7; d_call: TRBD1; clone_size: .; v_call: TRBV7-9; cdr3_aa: CASSLQGERYEQYF; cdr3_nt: TGTGCCAGCAGCTTACAGGGGGAGAGGTACGAGCAGTACTTC
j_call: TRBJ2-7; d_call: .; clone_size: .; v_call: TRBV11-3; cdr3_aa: CASSLMGQEYYEQYF; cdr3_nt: TGTGCCAGCAGTCTAATGGGGCAGGAGTACTACGAGCAGTACTTC
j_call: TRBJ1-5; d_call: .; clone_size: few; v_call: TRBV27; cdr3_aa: CASSFVSEQPQHF; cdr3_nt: TGTGCCAGCAGTTTCGTCTCGGAGCAGCCCCAGCATTTT
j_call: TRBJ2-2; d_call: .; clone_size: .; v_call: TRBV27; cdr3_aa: CASRLRVVGNTGELFF; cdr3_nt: TGTGCCAGCAGACTTCGGGTAGTAGGGAACACCGGGGAGCTGTTTTTT
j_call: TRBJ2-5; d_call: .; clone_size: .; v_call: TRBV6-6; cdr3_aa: CASSPQTETQYF; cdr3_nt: TGTGCCAGCAGTCCCCAGACCGAGACCCAGTACTTC
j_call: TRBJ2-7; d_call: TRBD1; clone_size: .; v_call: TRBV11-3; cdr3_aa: CASSLYSDRSYEQYF; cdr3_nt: TGTGCCAGCAGCTTATACTCGGACAGGTCGTACGAGCAGTACTTC
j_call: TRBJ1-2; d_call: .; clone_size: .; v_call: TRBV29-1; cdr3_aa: CSAKGERDGYTF; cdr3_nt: TGCAGCGCAAAGGGGGAAAGGGATGGCTACACCTTC
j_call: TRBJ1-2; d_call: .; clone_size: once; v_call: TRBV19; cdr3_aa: CASSRTSSGYGYTF; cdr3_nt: TGTGCCAGTAGTCGAACTTCAAGTGGGTATGGCTACACCTTC
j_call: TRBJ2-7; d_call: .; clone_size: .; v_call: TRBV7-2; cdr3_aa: CASSLGGGYEQYF; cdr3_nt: TGTGCCAGCAGCTTAGGTGGCGGCTACGAGCAGTACTTC
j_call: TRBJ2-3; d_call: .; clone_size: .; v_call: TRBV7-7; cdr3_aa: CASTSGFTDTQYF; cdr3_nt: TGTGCTAGCACCTCGGGCTTCACAGATACGCAGTATTTT
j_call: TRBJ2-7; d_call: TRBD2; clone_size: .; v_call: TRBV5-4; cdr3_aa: CASSPLAGATYEQYF; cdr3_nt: TGTGCCAGCAGCCCACTAGCGGGGGCTACCTACGAGCAGTACTTC
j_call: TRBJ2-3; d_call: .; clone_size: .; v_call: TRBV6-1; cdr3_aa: CASSGYTAGADTQYF; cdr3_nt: TGTGCCAGCTCTGGATATACGGCAGGAGCAGATACGCAGTATTTT
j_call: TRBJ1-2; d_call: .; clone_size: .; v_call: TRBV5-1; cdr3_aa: CASSLEGDGYTF; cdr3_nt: TGCGCCAGCAGCTTGGAGGGCGATGGCTACACCTTC
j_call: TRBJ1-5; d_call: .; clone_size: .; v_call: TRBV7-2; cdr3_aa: CASSFGRGEPQHF; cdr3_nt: TGTGCCAGCAGCTTTGGGCGGGGGGAGCCCCAGCATTTT
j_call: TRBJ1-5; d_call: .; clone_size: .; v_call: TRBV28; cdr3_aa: CASSLGGWGLYQPQHF; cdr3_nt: TGTGCCAGCAGTTTAGGGGGGTGGGGGCTTTATCAGCCCCAGCATTTT
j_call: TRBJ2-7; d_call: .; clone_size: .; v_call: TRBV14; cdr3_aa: CASSQVSSSIYEQYF; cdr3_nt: TGTGCCAGCAGCCAAGTCAGTTCCTCCATCTACGAGCAGTACTTC
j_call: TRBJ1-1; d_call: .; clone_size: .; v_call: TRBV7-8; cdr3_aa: CASSFDITEAFF; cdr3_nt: TGTGCCAGCAGCTTCGACATCACTGAAGCTTTCTTT
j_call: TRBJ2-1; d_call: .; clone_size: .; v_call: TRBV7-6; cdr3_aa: CASSWSAGQEQFF; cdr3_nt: TGTGCCAGCAGCTGGTCGGCCGGACAGGAGCAGTTCTTC
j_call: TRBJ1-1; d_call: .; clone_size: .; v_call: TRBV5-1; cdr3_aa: CASSLDPRGVGTEAFF; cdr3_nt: TGCGCCAGCAGCCTCGATCCCAGGGGCGTCGGCACTGAAGCTTTCTTT
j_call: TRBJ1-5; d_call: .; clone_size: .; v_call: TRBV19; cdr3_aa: CASSILAVNQPQHF; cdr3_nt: TGTGCCAGTAGTATCTTGGCGGTCAATCAGCCCCAGCATTTT
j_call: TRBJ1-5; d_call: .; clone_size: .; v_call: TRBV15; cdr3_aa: CATSRDGDVDPQHF; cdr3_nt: TGTGCCACCAGCAGAGACGGGGACGTTGATCCCCAGCATTTT
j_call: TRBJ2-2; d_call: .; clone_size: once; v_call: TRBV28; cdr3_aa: CASSFFSGNTGELFF; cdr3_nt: TGTGCCAGCAGTTTTTTTTCGGGGAACACCGGGGAGCTGTTTTTT
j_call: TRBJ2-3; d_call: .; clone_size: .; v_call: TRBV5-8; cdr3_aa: CASSFGRGTDTQYF; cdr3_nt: TGTGCCAGCAGCTTTGGCAGAGGCACAGATACGCAGTATTTT
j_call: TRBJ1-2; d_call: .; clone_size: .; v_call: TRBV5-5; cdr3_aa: CASTPGGSSYGYTF; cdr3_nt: TGTGCCAGCACCCCGGGAGGGTCCTCCTATGGCTACACCTTC
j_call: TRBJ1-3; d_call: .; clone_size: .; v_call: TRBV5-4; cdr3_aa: CASSSRGSGNTIYF; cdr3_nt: TGTGCCAGCAGCTCGAGGGGCTCTGGAAACACCATATATTTT
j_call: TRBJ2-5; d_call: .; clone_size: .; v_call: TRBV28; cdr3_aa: CASSPTTGKETQYF; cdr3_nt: TGTGCCAGCAGCCCCACGACAGGCAAGGAGACCCAGTACTTC
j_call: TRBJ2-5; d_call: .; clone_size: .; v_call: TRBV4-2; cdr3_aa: CASSLVGGGETQYF; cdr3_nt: TGTGCCAGCAGCTTGGTAGGGGGGGGCGAGACCCAGTACTTC
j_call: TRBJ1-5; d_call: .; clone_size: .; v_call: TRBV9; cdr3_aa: CASSKTGSHNQPQHF; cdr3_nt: TGTGCCAGCAGCAAAACAGGGAGTCACAATCAGCCCCAGCATTTT
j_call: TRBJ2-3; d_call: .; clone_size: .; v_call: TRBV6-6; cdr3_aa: CASNPRVPLTDTQYF; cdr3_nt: TGTGCCAGCAATCCGCGGGTCCCCCTCACAGATACGCAGTATTTT
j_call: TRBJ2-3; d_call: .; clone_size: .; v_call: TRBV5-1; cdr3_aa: CASSLWPDTQYF; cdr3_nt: TGCGCCAGCAGCTTGTGGCCAGATACGCAGTATTTT
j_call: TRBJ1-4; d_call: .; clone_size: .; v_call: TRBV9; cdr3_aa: CASSVDDIGEKLFF; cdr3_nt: TGTGCCAGCAGCGTAGACGATATCGGTGAAAAACTGTTTTTT
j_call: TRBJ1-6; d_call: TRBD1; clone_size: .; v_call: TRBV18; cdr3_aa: CASSSTGTYNSPLHF; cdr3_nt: TGTGCCAGCTCGTCGACAGGGACCTATAATTCACCCCTCCACTTT
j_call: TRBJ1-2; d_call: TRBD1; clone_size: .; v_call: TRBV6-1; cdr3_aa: CASSSGQTQAWTF; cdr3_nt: TGTGCCAGCAGTTCGGGACAGACCCAGGCTTGGACCTTC